These T cell receptor beta chains were read from a single sample in a study of control samples from healthy donors and cancer patients. The assay was immunoSEQ multiplex PCR, and TCRdb's table has in-frame clones only and misses some. The sample has about 150,000 clones; about nine tenths are singletons. Specimen: blood. These receptors came from a man aged 25-45 years in good health. CDR3s include the opening cysteine and the closing phenylalanine or tryptophan. The D gene is left open where the match is weak. Clone sizes are given selectively: once, few, many, or a class where the clone is expanded.

TRBV5-4	.	.	TRBJ2-7	CASSLATGLKSYEQYF	TGTGCCAGCAGCTTGGCCACAGGGCTGAAATCCTACGAGCAGTACTTC
TRBV3-1/TRBV3-2	.	once	TRBJ1-4	CASSQDGKLFF	TGTGCCAGCAGCCAAGATGGAAAACTGTTTTTT
TRBV2	.	.	TRBJ1-2	CATKMGRGYGYTF	TGTGCCACCAAAATGGGACGGGGCTATGGCTACACCTTC
TRBV27	.	.	TRBJ1-1	CASSSWDEAFF	TGTGCCAGCAGTTCGTGGGATGAAGCTTTCTTT
TRBV19	TRBD2	.	TRBJ2-7	CASSLNPPGLAGGLDEQYF	TGTGCCAGTAGTCTAAACCCCCCCGGACTAGCGGGGGGTCTTGACGAGCAGTACTTC
TRBV5-8	.	.	TRBJ1-4	CASSLDEKLFF	TGTGCCAGCAGCTTGGATGAAAAACTGTTTTTT
TRBV28	.	.	TRBJ1-1	CASDGGFGRDTEAFF	TGTGCCAGCGATGGGGGATTCGGAAGGGACACTGAAGCTTTCTTT
TRBV29-1	TRBD1	.	TRBJ1-2	CSVESMVGRGPNYGYTF	TGCAGCGTTGAATCCATGGTTGGCAGGGGGCCCAACTATGGCTACACCTTC
TRBV30	.	.	TRBJ1-1	CAWSFGNTEAFF	TGTGCCTGGAGTTTTGGGAACACTGAAGCTTTCTTT
TRBV5-8	TRBD2	.	TRBJ2-1	CASSFLPSGGNEQFF	TGTGCCAGCAGCTTCCTGCCCAGCGGGGGTAATGAGCAGTTCTTC
TRBV6-5	.	.	TRBJ1-1	CASSYSGGAINTEAFF	TGTGCCAGCAGTTACTCAGGGGGGGCGATTAACACTGAAGCTTTCTTT
TRBV7-2	.	.	TRBJ2-2	CASSFWGAVGNTGELFF	TGTGCCAGCAGCTTTTGGGGGGCGGTCGGGAACACCGGGGAGCTGTTTTTT
TRBV5-6	.	.	TRBJ1-5	CASSLLDSRNQPQHF	TGTGCCAGCAGCTTGTTGGACAGTCGCAATCAGCCCCAGCATTTT
TRBV2	.	once	TRBJ1-5	CASKRGFISNQPQHF	TGTGCCAGCAAAAGGGGGTTTATTAGCAATCAGCCCCAGCATTTT
TRBV7-9	.	.	TRBJ2-7	CASSPPDMSYEQYF	TGTGCCAGCAGCCCGCCGGACATGAGCTACGAGCAGTACTTC
TRBV19	.	.	TRBJ1-1	CASSIGAQNTEAFF	TGTGCCAGTAGTATAGGAGCGCAGAACACTGAAGCTTTCTTT